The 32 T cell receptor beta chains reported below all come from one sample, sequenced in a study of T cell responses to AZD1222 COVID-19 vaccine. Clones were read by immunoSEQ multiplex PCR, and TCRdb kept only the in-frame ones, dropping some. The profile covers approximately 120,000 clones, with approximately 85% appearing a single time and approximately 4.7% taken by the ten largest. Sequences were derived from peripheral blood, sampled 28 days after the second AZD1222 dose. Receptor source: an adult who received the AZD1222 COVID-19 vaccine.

CDR3 protein: CASSIGITEAFF. CDR3 DNA: TGTGCCAGCAGTATAGGGATCACTGAAGCTTTCTTT. This sequence joins TRBV6-5 and TRBJ1-1; D is unclear. Germline V lookup: CDR1 MNHEY, CDR2 SVGAGI. Trimming left V 5 bases short and J 4 bases short, with 8 bases between. The CDR3 loop spans 12 amino acids.

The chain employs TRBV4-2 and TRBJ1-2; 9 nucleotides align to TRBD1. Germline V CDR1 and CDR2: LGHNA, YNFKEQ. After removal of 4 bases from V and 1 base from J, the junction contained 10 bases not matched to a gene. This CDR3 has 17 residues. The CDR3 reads CASSPPAGTGINYGYTF. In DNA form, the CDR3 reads TGTGCCAGCAGCCCCCCGGCGGGGACAGGGATTAACTATGGCTACACCTTC.

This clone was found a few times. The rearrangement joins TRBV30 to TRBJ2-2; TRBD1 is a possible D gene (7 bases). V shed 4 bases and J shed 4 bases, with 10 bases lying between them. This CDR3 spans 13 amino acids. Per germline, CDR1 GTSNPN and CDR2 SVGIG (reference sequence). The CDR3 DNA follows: TGTGCCTGGAACCAGGGGGGCACCGGGGAGCTGTTTTTT. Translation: CAWNQGGTGELFF.

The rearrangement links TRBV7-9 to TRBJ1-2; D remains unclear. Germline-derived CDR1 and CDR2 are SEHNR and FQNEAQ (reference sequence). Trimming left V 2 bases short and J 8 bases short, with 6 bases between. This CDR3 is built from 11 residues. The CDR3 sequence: CASSLLGGYTF. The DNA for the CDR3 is TGTGCCAGCAGCTTATTGGGGGGCTACACCTTC.

CDR3 DNA: TGTGCCAGCAGAAACCGCGGGGGTACCTACAATGAGCAGTTCTTC. Its protein is CASRNRGGTYNEQFF. The V call is TRBV5-4, the J call TRBJ2-1, with 7 bases lining up with TRBD2. The ends lost 5 bases at V and 2 bases at J; junction bases unmatched: 7. From germline, CDR1 is SGHNT and CDR2 YYREEE (reference sequence). The CDR3 extends over 15 amino acids.

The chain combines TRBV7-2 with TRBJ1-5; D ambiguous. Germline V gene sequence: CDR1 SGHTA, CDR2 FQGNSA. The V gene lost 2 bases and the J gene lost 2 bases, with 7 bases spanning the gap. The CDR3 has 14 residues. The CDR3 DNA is TGTGCCAGCAGCTTAAATTCTGGCAATCAGCCCCAGCATTTT. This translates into CASSLNSGNQPQHF. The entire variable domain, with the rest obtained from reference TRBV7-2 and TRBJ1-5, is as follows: GAGVSQSPSNKVTEKGKDVELRCDPISGHTALYWYRQSLGQGLEFLIYFQGNSAPDKSGLPSDRFSAERTGGSVSTLTIQRTQQEDSAVYLCASSLNSGNQPQHFGDGTRLSIL.

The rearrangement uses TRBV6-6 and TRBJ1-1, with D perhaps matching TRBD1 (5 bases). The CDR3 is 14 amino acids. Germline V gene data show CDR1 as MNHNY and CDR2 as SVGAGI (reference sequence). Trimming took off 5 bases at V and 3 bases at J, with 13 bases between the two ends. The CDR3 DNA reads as TGTGCCAGCAGTACCGGGACTGACGACACTGAAGCTTTCTTT. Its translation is CASSTGTDDTEAFF.

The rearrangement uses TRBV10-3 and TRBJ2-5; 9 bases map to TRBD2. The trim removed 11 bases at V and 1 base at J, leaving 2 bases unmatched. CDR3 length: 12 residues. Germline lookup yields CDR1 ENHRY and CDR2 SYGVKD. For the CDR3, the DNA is TGTGCCTGCGGGGGGGCCCAAGAGACCCAGTACTTC. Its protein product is CACGGAQETQYF.

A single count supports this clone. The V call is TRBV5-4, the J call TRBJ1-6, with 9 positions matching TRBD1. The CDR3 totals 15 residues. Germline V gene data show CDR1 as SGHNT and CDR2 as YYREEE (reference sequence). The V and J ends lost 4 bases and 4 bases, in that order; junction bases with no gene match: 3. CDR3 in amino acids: CASSLTGGYNSPLHF. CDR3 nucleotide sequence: TGTGCCAGCAGCCTGACAGGGGGGTATAATTCACCCCTCCACTTT.

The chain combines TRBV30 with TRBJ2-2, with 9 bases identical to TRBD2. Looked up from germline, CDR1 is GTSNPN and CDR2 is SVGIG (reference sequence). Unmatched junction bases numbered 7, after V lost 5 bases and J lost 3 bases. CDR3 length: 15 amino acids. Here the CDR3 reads CAWGASGADTGELFF. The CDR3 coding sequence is TGTGCCTGGGGCGCTAGCGGGGCCGACACCGGGGAGCTGTTTTTT.

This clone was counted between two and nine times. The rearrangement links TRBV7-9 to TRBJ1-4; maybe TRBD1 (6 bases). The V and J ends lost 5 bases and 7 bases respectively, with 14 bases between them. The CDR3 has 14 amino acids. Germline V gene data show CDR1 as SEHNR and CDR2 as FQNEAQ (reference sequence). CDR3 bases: TGTGCCAGCAGCCGTAGGACAGAGACTGAAAAACTGTTTTTT. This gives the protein CASSRRTETEKLFF.

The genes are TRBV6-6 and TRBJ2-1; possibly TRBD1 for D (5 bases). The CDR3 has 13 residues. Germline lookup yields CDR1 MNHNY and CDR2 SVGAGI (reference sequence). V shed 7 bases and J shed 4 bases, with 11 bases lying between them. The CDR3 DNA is TGTGCCAGCAAAATAACAGGATACAATGAGCAGTTCTTC. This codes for CASKITGYNEQFF.

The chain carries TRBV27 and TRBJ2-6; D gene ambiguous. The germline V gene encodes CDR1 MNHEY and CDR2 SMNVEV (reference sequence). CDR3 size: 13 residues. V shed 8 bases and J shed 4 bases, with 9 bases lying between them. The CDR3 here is CASGQPGANVLTF. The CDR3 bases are TGTGCCAGCGGGCAGCCAGGGGCCAACGTCCTGACTTTC.

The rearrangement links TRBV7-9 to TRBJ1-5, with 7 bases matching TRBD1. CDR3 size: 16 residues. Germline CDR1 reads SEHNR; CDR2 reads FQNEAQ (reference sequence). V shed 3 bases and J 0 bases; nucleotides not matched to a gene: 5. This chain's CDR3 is CASSFTGAVSNQPQHF. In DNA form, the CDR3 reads TGTGCCAGCAGCTTTACAGGGGCGGTTAGCAATCAGCCCCAGCATTTT.

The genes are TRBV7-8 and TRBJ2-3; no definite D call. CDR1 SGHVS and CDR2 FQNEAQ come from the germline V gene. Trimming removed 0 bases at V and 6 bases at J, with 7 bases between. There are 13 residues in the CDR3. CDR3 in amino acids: CASSLARSDTQYF. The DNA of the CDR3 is TGTGCCAGCAGCTTAGCGCGCTCCGATACGCAGTATTTT.

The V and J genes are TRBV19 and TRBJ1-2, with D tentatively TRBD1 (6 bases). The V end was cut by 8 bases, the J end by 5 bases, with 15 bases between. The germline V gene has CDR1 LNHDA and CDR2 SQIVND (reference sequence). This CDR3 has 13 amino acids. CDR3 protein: CASGTHTRYGYTF. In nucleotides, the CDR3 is TGTGCCAGTGGGACACATACCCGGTATGGCTACACCTTC.

CDR3 protein: CASSQQGARSAFF. CDR3 in DNA: TGTGCCAGCAGCCAACAGGGGGCAAGGTCGGCTTTCTTT. J is TRBJ1-1 and V is TRBV14; 8 bases map to TRBD1. Looked up from germline, CDR1 is SGHDN and CDR2 is FVKESK. V lost 2 bases, J lost 11 bases, and 7 bases stayed unmatched. CDR3 length: 13 residues. The whole variable domain, filled in from reference TRBV14 and TRBJ1-1, reads EAGVTQFPSHSVIEKGQTVTLRCDPISGHDNLYWYRRVMGKEIKFLLHFVKESKQDESGMPNNRFLAERTGGTYSTLKVQPAELEDSGVYFCASSQQGARSAFFGQGTRLTVV.

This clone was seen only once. In DNA form, the CDR3 reads TGCGCCAGCAGCTTGGGGGACAGGGAAGAATATGGCTACACCTTC. Encoded protein: CASSLGDREEYGYTF. The chain is built from TRBV5-1 and TRBJ1-2; the match to TRBD1 covers 9 bases. Germline loops: CDR1 SGHRS, CDR2 YFSETQ. The V gene end was trimmed by 0 bases and the J gene end by 5 bases; junction bases not matched to a gene: 5. CDR3 size: 15 residues.

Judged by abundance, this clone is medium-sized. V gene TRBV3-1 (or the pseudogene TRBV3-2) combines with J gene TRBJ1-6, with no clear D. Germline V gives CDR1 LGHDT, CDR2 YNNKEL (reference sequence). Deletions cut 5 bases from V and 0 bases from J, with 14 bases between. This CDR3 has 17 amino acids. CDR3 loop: CASSMGGGSSYNSPLHF. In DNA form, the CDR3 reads TGTGCCAGCAGCATGGGCGGCGGTAGCTCCTATAATTCACCCCTCCACTTT.

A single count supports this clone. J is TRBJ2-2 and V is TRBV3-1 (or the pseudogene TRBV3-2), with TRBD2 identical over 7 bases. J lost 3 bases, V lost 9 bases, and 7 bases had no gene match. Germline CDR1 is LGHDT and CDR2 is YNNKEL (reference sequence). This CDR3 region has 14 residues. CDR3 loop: CASGSGAHTGELFF. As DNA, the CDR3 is TGTGCCAGTGGGAGCGGGGCCCACACCGGGGAGCTGTTTTTT.

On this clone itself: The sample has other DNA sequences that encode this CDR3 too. This CDR3 is CASSQGRGQGSPARGYTF. As DNA, the CDR3 is TGTGCCAGCAGCCAAGGAAGGGGACAGGGGAGTCCGGCGCGTGGCTACACCTTC. The rearrangement uses TRBV14 and TRBJ1-2, with TRBD1 identical over 10 bases. After removal of 1 base from V and 7 bases from J, the junction contained 15 bases not matched to a gene. CDR1 and CDR2 (germline): SGHDN, FVKESK. The CDR3 loop spans 18 amino acids.

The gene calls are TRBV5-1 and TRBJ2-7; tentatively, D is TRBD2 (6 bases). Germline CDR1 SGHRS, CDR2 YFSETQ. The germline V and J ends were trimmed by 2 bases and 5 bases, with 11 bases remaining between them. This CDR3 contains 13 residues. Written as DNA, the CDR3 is TGCGCCAGCAGCTTCTTACGCGGGGACGAGCAGTACTTC. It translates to CASSFLRGDEQYF. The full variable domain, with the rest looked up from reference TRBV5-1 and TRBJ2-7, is KAGVTQTPRYLIKTRGQQVTLSCSPISGHRSVSWYQQTPGQGLQFLFEYFSETQRNKGNFPGRFSGRQFSNSRSEMNVSTLELGDSALYLCASSFLRGDEQYFGPGTRLTVT.

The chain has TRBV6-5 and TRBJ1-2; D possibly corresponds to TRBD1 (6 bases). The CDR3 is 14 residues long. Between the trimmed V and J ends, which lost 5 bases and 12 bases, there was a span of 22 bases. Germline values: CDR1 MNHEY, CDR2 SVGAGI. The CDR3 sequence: CASSPDAGAVRNTF. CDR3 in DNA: TGTGCCAGCAGTCCCGATGCGGGGGCAGTCAGAAACACCTTC.

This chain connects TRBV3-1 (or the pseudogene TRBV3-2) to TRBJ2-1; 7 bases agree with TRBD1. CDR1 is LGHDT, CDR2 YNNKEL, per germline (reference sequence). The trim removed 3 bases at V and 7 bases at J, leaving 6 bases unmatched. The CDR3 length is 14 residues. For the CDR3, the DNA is TGTGCCAGCAGCCAGGGCCCACAGGGGAATGAGCAGTTCTTC. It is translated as CASSQGPQGNEQFF.

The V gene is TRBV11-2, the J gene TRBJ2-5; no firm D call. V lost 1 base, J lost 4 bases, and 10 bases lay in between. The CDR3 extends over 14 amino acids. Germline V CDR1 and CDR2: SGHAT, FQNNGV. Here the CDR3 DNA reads TGTGCCAGCAGCTTAGGTGACGTTGTAGAGACCCAGTACTTC. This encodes CASSLGDVVETQYF.

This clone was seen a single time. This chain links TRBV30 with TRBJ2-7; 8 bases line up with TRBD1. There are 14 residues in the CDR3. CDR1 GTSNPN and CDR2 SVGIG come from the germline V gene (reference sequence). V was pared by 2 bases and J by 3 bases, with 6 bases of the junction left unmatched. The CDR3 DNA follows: TGTGCCTGGAGTTCCCAGGGGGCAGACTACGAGCAGTACTTC. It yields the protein CAWSSQGADYEQYF.

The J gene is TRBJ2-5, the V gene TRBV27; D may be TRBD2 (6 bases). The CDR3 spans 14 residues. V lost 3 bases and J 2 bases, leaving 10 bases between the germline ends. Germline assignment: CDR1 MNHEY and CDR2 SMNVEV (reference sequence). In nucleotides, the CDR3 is TGTGCCAGCAGTTTGGGGCGGGATCAAGAGACCCAGTACTTC. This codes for CASSLGRDQETQYF.

The CDR3 loop is CASSISGMGYNEQFF. CDR3 coding DNA: TGTGCCAGTAGTATCTCCGGGATGGGGTACAATGAGCAGTTCTTC. V usage is TRBV19 and J usage is TRBJ2-1, with D perhaps TRBD2 (5 bases). The CDR3 is 15 amino acids. Deletions cut 3 bases from V and 4 bases from J, with 13 bases between. CDR1 and CDR2 (germline): LNHDA, SQIVND (reference sequence).

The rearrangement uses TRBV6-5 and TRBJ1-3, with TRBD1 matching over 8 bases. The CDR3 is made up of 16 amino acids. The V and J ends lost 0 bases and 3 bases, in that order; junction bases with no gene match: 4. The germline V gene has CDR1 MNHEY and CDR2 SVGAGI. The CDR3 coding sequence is TGTGCCAGCAGTTACTCTGGACAGGGAGGTGGAAACACCATATATTTT. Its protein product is CASSYSGQGGGNTIYF.

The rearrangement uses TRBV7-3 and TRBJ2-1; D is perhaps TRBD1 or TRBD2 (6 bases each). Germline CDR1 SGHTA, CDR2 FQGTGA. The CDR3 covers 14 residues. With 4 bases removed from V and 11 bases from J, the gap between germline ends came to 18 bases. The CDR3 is CASSSAGTSVKQFF. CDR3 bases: TGTGCCAGCAGCTCGGCGGGGACATCCGTGAAGCAGTTCTTC.

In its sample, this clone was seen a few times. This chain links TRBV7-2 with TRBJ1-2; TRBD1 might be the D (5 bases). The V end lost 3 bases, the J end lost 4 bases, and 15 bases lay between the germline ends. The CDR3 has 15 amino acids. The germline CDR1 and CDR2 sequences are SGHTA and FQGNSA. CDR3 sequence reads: CASSFGAGNFYGYTF. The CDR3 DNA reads TGTGCCAGCAGCTTCGGGGCGGGGAACTTCTATGGCTACACCTTC.

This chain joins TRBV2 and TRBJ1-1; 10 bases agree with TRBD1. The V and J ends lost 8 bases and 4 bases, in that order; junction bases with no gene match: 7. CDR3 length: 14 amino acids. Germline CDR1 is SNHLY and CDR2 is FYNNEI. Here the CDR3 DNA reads TGTGCCAGCCGGGGACAGGGGTGGGGCACTGAAGCTTTCTTT. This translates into CASRGQGWGTEAFF.